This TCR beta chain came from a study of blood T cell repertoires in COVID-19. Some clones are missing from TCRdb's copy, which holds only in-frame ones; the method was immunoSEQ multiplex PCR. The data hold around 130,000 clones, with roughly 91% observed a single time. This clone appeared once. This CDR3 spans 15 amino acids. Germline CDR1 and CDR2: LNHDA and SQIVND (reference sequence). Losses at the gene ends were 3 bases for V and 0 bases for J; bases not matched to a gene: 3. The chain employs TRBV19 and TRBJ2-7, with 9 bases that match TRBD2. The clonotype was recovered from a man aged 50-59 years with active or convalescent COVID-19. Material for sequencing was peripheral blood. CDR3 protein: CASSILAGSSYEQYF. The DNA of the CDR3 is TGTGCCAGTAGTATCCTAGCGGGGAGCTCCTACGAGCAGTACTTC.